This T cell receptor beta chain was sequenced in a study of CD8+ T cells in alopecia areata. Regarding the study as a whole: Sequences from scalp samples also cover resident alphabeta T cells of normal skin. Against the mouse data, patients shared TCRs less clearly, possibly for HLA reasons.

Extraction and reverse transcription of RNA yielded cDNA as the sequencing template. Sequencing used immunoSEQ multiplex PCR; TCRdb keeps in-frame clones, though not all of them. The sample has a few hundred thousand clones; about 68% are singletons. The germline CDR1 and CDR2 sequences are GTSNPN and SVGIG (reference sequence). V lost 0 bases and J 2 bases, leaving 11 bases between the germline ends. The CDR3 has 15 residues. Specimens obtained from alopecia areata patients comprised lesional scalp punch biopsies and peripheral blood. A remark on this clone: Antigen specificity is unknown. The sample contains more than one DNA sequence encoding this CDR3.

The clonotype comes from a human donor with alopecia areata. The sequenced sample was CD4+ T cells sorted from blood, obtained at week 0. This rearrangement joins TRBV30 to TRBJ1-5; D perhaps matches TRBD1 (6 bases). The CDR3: CAWSVTGRGNQPQHF. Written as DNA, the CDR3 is TGTGCCTGGAGTGTAACAGGGAGAGGCAATCAGCCCCAGCATTTT.